This T cell receptor beta chain was sequenced in a study of beta chain features in type 1 diabetes. Study details: Summed over all samples, the examined sorted cells came to 107,917,701.

Sorted cells reached over 95% purity in every population. Trimming took off 2 bases at V and 2 bases at J, with 10 bases between the two ends. CDR1 is MDHEN, CDR2 SYDVKM, per germline. The CDR3 is 14 residues long. Of the isolated RNA, all was reverse transcribed, and so the sequenced material was expressed TCRB transcripts. TCRdb keeps only in-frame clones here, not all; method: immunoSEQ multiplex PCR. The table includes roughly 300,000 clones, roughly 8% detected once. Sequenced input: central memory CD4+ T cells from blood. The chain carries TRBV28 and TRBJ2-7; D gene unclear. The receptor comes from a woman between 18 and 29 years old in good health. As DNA, the CDR3 is TGTGCCAGCAGTTTACACTCTCCCCCCTACGAGCAGTACTTC. Encoded protein: CASSLHSPPYEQYF.